Here is one T cell receptor beta chain with its context. This entry is derived from a study of blood T cell repertoires in COVID-19. Clones were read by immunoSEQ multiplex PCR, and TCRdb kept only the in-frame ones, dropping some. The table includes about 250,000 clones, 87% detected once. This receptor was taken from a man between 18 and 35 years old with active or convalescent COVID-19. Sequenced material: peripheral blood.

The CDR3 sequence: CAWNSLRGNTEAFF. For the CDR3, the DNA is TGTGCCTGGAATTCCCTCCGGGGGAACACTGAAGCTTTCTTT. The rearrangement joins TRBV30 to TRBJ1-1; D ambiguous. This CDR3 region has 14 residues. The V end lost 4 bases, the J end lost 1 base, and 13 bases lay between the germline ends. The germline V gene encodes CDR1 GTSNPN and CDR2 SVGIG (reference sequence).